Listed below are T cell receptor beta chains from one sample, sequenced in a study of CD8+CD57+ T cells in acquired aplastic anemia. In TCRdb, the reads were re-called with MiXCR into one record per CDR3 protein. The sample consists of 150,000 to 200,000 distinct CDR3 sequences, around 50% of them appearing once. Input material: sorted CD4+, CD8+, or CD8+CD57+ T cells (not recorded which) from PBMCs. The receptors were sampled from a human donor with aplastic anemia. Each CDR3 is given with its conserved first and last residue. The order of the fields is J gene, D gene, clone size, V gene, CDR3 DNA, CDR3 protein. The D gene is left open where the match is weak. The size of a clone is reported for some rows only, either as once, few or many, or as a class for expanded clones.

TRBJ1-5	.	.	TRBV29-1	TGCAGCGTTGAGGGTCAGCCCCAGCATTTT	CSVEGQPQHF
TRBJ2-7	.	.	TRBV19	TGTGCCAGTAGTCCCCAGACTAGAGACGAGCAGTACTTC	CASSPQTRDEQYF
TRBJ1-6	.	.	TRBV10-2	TGTGCCAGCAGTACCTCAGGGGAAAATTCACCCCTCCACTTT	CASSTSGENSPLHF
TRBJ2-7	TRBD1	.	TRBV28	TGTGCCAGCAGTCTACAGGGGGCGAGGTACGAGCAGTACTTC	CASSLQGARYEQYF
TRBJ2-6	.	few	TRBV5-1	TGCGCCAGCAGCTTGGAGGGGGGTCTCTCTGGGGCCAACGTCCTGACTTTC	CASSLEGGLSGANVLTF
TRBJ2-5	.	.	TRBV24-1	TGTGCCACCAGTGATAATCACAAAGAGACCCAGTACTTC	CATSDNHKETQYF
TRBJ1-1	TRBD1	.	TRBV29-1	TGCAGCGTCGACCTGGGACAGGGGGCCTTGAACACTGAAGCTTTCTTT	CSVDLGQGALNTEAFF
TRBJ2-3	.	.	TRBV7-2	TGTGCCAGCAGCGTTAGGTCCGATACGCAGTATTTT	CASSVRSDTQYF
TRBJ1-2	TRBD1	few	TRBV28	TGTGCCAGCAGGGGATTCGGACAGGATGGCTACACCTTC	CASRGFGQDGYTF
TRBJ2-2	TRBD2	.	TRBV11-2	TGTGCCAGCAGCCGTGCGGGGGTCACCGGGGAGCTGTTTTTT	CASSRAGVTGELFF
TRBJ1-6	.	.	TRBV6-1	TGTGCCAGCAGGGGACTTTCCAATTCACCCCTCCACTTT	CASRGLSNSPLHF
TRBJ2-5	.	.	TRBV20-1	TGCAGTGCTTCCGGACATGCTGGAGAGACCCAGTACTTC	CSASGHAGETQYF
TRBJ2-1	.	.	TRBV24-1	TGTGCCACGGGTACGGTAAGGGATGAGCAGTTCTTC	CATGTVRDEQFF
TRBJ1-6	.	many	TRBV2	TGTGCCAGCAGTACCGGGATTTATAATTCACCCCTCCACTTT	CASSTGIYNSPLHF
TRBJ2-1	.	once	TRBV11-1	TGTGCCAGCAGCCACCAACGACTAGTTCGGAACAATGAGCAGTTCTTC	CASSHQRLVRNNEQFF
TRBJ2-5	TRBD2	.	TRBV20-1	TGCAGTGCTAGAGAGACTAGCGGGGGGCGACATGTTAACCAAGAGACCCAGTACTTC	CSARETSGGRHVNQETQYF
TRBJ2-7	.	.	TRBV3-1	TGTGCCAGCAGCCAGAGCGTGGCCTCCTACGAGCAGTACTTC	CASSQSVASYEQYF